The sequence of this TCR beta chain was determined in a study of T cell responses to AZD1222 COVID-19 vaccine (dated by TCRdb to 2020 to 2022). Context from the whole study: AZD1222 recipients whose second dose came at about 4 weeks and those whose second dose came at about 12 weeks were combined into one group, since spike-specific TCR depth and breadth did not differ between the two schedules. A total of around 240 trial participants underwent TCR sequencing, of whom 200 to 220 had received two doses of AZD1222 and 26 had received two doses of the MenACWY control vaccine. Trial participants were enrolled by age into subgroups of 18-55, 56-69 and 70-plus years, and roughly 160, 29 and 62 TCR-sequenced participants, respectively, were included in these subgroups.

The CDR3 regions of human TCRbeta chains were analyzed by immunosequencing. In the paper's pipeline: Repertoire TCRs were matched against a reference library of SARS-CoV-2-specific TCRs generated with the MIRA antigen-specificity platform. Breadth was defined as the fraction of unique TCRs that were SARS-CoV-2-associated, and depth was defined as the fraction of total T cells that were SARS-CoV-2-associated. Each spike-specific TCR was assigned to its reactive spike region and to a CD4 or CD8 class using the MIRA data. Log10-transformed breadth and depth values were compared by one-way ANOVA with Sidak's multiple comparisons tests. Sourced from immuneACCESS, this table was stored by TCRdb with only in-frame sequences that have V and J called. A share of the clones is absent; for the studies checked, an unresolved V gene accounts for under half, and the remainder has no known explanation. The V and J calls and the clone size are those of that table, but D and trimming were determined from the DNA. In all, the sample holds about 98,000 clones, and approximately 90% of those were seen once. Of the sample, 5% falls within the top ten clones.

A word on this clone: What this receptor recognizes is not known. No quality values exist for individual bases; no much larger clone is one base distant.

The meaning of the sample's time point label: baseline before first vaccination. The vaccinee samples were drawn from two UK trials, COV001 and COV002, one of which was a single-blind randomized controlled phase 2/3 trial testing AZD1222 (ChAdOx1 nCoV-19) in healthy adults. For TCRbeta chain sequencing, PBMC samples from trial participants were taken at day 0 and at day 28 after the second dose. Overall study outcomes, separate from this receptor: In the small 56-69-year group, the increase in depth fell short of significance, most likely because of low power. Because no day 14 peak-response samples were available, the repertoires could be characterized only after the peak T cell response. Participants were mostly white British, with more females than males. The authors suggested clonal diversity may have been underestimated. Epitopes outside the regions mutated in the B.1.351 and B.1.1.7 variants were reportedly recognized by nearly half of the unique spike-specific TCRs. The whole spike protein was spanned by vaccine-associated CD4 TCRs, and dominant responses were seen in regions 160-218 and 743-854. Conclusions about previously exposed vaccinees were limited because only six AZD1222 recipients were SARS-CoV-2 seropositive at baseline. A significant rise in spike-specific TCR breadth and depth was observed after two AZD1222 doses relative to day 0 and relative to MenACWY recipients.

This specimen consisted of peripheral blood, obtained on day 0 of AZD1222 vaccination. The receptor comes from an adult in good health.

The CDR3 region has the sequence CSVAGILGETQYF. The DNA is TGCAGCGTTGCGGGGATCCTCGGGGAGACCCAGTACTTC. The chain was built from TRBV29-1 and TRBJ2-5, with TRBD2 tentatively as D gene (5 bases match). V is cut by 4 bases and J by 5 bases, and the space between the germline ends is 14 bases. CDR1 and CDR2 were assigned from the germline V gene as SQVTM and ANQGSEA. Including cysteine and phenylalanine, the CDR3 has 13 amino acids. Solely the CDR3 DNA is kept, with 39 bases framed from the first base. The variable domain in full, with residues beyond the CDR3 obtained from the reference TRBV29-1 and TRBJ2-5 genes, is SAVISQKPSRDICQRGTSLTIQCQVDSQVTMMFWYRQQPGQSLTLIATANQGSEATYESGFVIDKFPISRPNLTFSTLTVSNMSPEDSSIYLCSVAGILGETQYFGPGTRLLVL.